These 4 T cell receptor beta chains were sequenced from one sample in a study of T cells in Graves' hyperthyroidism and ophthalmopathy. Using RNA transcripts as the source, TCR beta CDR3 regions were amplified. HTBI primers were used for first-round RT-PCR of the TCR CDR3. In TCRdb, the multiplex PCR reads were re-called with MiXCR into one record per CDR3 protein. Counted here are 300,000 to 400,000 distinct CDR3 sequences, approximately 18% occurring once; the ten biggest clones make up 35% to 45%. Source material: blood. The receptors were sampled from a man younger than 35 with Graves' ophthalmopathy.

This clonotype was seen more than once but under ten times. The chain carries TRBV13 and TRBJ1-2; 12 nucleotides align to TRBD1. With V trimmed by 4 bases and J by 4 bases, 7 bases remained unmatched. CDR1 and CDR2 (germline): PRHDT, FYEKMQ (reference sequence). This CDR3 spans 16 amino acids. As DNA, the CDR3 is TGTGCCAGCAGCTCCGCCGGGACAGGGGGCCTCTATGGCTACACCTTC. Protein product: CASSSAGTGGLYGYTF.

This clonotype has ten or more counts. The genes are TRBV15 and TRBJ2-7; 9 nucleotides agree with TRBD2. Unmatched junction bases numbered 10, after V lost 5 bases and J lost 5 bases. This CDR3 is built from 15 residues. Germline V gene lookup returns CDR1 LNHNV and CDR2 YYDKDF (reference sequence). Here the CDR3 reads CATSPARGGLDEQYF. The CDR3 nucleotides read TGTGCCACCAGCCCGGCGCGGGGGGGCCTCGACGAGCAGTACTTC.

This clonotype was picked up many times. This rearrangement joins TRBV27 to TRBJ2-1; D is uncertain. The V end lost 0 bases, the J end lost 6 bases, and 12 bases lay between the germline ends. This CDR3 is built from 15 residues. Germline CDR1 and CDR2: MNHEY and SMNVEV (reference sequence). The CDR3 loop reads CASSLSRVLGNEQFF. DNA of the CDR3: TGTGCCAGCAGTTTATCTAGGGTACTGGGCAATGAGCAGTTCTTC.

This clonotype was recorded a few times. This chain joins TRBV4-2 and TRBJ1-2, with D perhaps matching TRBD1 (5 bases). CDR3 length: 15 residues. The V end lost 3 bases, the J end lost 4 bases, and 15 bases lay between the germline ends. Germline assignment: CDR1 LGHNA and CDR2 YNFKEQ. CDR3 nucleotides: TGTGCCAGCAGCCACGGGGCGCAGGCCTCCTATGGCTACACCTTC. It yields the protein CASSHGAQASYGYTF.